One sample yielded the 26 T cell receptor beta chains listed below, sequenced in a study of T cell responses to AZD1222 COVID-19 vaccine. Data came from immunoSEQ multiplex PCR; TCRdb stores just in-frame clones and leaves some out. The table lists roughly 67,000 clones, approximately 80% of them singletons, with roughly 12% in the top ten. The material was peripheral blood, obtained on day 0 of AZD1222 vaccination. The receptors shown here come from an adult in good health.

The chain couples TRBV28 to TRBJ2-5; D not certain. The CDR3 sequence is 11 residues long. The V gene lost 2 bases and the J gene lost 3 bases, with 1 base spanning the gap. Germline V gives CDR1 MDHEN, CDR2 SYDVKM. The CDR3 loop is CASSLEETQYF. DNA for the CDR3: TGTGCCAGCAGTTTAGAAGAGACCCAGTACTTC. Using reference TRBV28 and TRBJ2-5 for the parts outside the CDR3, the full variable domain is DVKVTQSSRYLVKRTGEKVFLECVQDMDHENMFWYRQDPGLGLRLIYFSYDVKMKEKGDIPEGYSVSREKKERFSLILESASTNQTSMYLCASSLEETQYFGPGTRLLVL.

V and J are TRBV6-2 or TRBV6-3 and TRBJ2-1; TRBD2 aligns across 13 bases. Looked up from germline, CDR1 is MNHEY and CDR2 is SVGEGT. J lost 4 bases, V lost 4 bases, and 7 bases had no gene match. This CDR3 region has 17 residues. The CDR3, as DNA: TGTGCCAGCAGTTCCCTCCCGACTAGCGGGGGGTACAATGAGCAGTTCTTC. Protein sequence: CASSSLPTSGGYNEQFF.

The J gene is TRBJ1-5, the V gene TRBV6-5; D is possibly TRBD1 (5 bases). Per germline, CDR1 MNHEY and CDR2 SVGAGI. CDR3 length: 15 amino acids. V lost 6 bases and J lost 0, with 12 bases in between. CDR3 residues: CASRLQVYSNQPQHF. The CDR3 DNA follows: TGTGCCAGCAGACTACAGGTTTATAGCAATCAGCCCCAGCATTTT.

The CDR3 DNA reads as TGTGCCAGCAGTTTATCCCAACAGGCCTCTGGAAACACCATATATTTT. This sequence encodes CASSLSQQASGNTIYF. The chain recombines TRBV27 with TRBJ1-3; D may be TRBD1 (5 bases). This CDR3 is 16 amino acids long. Per germline, CDR1 MNHEY and CDR2 SMNVEV (reference sequence). Trimming took off 0 bases at V and 0 bases at J, with 9 bases between the two ends.

With regard to this clone: The junction and the germline gene differ at one end; a read error may be behind it. J is TRBJ2-1 and V is TRBV7-7; possible D gene TRBD2, 6 bases. The CDR3 totals 13 residues. Per the germline V gene, CDR1 is SSHAT and CDR2 is FNYEAQ (reference sequence). In DNA, the CDR3 is TGTGCTAGCAGCCTCGGGACTCTCAATGAGCAGTTCTTC. Translating gives CASSLGTLNEQFF. The whole variable domain, filled in from reference TRBV7-7 and TRBJ2-1, reads GAGVSQSPRYKVTKRGQDVTLRCDPISSHATLYWYQQALGQGPEFLTYFNYEAQPDKSGLPSDRFSAERPEGSISTLTIQRTEQRDSAMYRCASSLGTLNEQFFGPGTRLTVL.

There are a few counts of this clone. The chain links TRBV5-6 to TRBJ1-2, with 8 bases matching TRBD1. After removal of 4 bases from V and 4 bases from J, the junction contained 15 bases not matched to a gene. This CDR3 has 17 amino acids. CDR1 is SGHDT, CDR2 YYEEEE, per germline. The CDR3 DNA reads TGTGCCAGCAGCCACCCGGACAGGGAAAAGTTTATCTATGGCTACACCTTC. Translating gives CASSHPDREKFIYGYTF.

The table lists this clone with a count of one. The rearrangement joins TRBV19 to TRBJ1-6; the match to TRBD1 covers 8 bases. Trimming removed 6 bases from V and 6 bases from J; junction bases left unmatched: 7. This CDR3 comprises 15 residues. The V gene's germline CDR1 is LNHDA and CDR2 SQIVND (reference sequence). CDR3 bases: TGTGCCAGTAGCGGGACAGGAACGTTTAATTCACCCCTCCACTTT. Encoded protein: CASSGTGTFNSPLHF.

The V call is TRBV5-4, the J call TRBJ2-7; 10 bases are shared with TRBD1. This CDR3 is built from 17 residues. Germline loops: CDR1 SGHNT, CDR2 YYREEE (reference sequence). With 0 bases clipped from V and 6 bases from J, the junction kept 12 bases outside the gene matches. The CDR3 DNA reads TGTGCCAGCAGCTTGGCCTTATTGGGACAGGGGATAAGCGAGCAGTACTTC. This gives the protein CASSLALLGQGISEQYF.

The chain's CDR3 is CASSTTGLEETQYF. The CDR3 DNA sequence: TGCGCCAGCAGTACGACAGGGTTAGAAGAGACCCAGTACTTC. The chain couples TRBV10-1 to TRBJ2-5, with 7 bases matching TRBD1. CDR1 and CDR2 (germline): WNHNN, SYGVQD (reference sequence). After removal of 5 bases from V and 3 bases from J, the junction contained 6 bases not matched to a gene. The CDR3 covers 14 residues.

The V call is TRBV6-2 or TRBV6-3, the J call TRBJ2-1, with 7 bases lining up with TRBD1. V trimming: 5 bases; J trimming: 4 bases; junction bases outside the gene matches: 8. Germline CDR1 MNHEY, CDR2 SVGEGT. CDR3 length equals 15 residues. CDR3 coding DNA: TGTGCCAGCAGTCTTGGGACAGCCTTATACAATGAGCAGTTCTTC. This translates into CASSLGTALYNEQFF.

The chain links TRBV3-1 (or the pseudogene TRBV3-2) to TRBJ2-3; D is perhaps TRBD2 (6 bases). CDR3 size: 18 residues. Trimming stripped 3 bases from V and 0 bases from J, with 19 bases between. The germline V gene has CDR1 LGHDT and CDR2 YNNKEL (reference sequence). DNA of the CDR3: TGTGCCAGCAGCCAGCATGTCGCCGGGGGTCTTAGCACAGATACGCAGTATTTT. Protein product: CASSQHVAGGLSTDTQYF.

The rearrangement uses TRBV28 and TRBJ2-7; 11 nucleotides align to TRBD2. Trimming at V came to 2 bases and at J to 4 bases, leaving 7 bases not matched to a gene. This CDR3 region has 16 residues. Looked up from germline, CDR1 is MDHEN and CDR2 is SYDVKM. The CDR3 nucleotides are TGTGCCAGCAGTTTAGCGGATAGCGGGGGGGCTTACGAGCAGTACTTC. Translated, it gives CASSLADSGGAYEQYF. Together with reference TRBV28 and TRBJ2-7, the CDR3 gives the full variable domain: DVKVTQSSRYLVKRTGEKVFLECVQDMDHENMFWYRQDPGLGLRLIYFSYDVKMKEKGDIPEGYSVSREKKERFSLILESASTNQTSMYLCASSLADSGGAYEQYFGPGTRLTVT.

This rearrangement joins TRBV6-4 to TRBJ1-5; 11 bases align to TRBD1. Germline loops: CDR1 MRHNA, CDR2 SNTAGT. J gave up 5 bases and V 8 bases, and 5 bases lay outside the gene matches. The CDR3 runs to 14 residues. CDR3 nucleotides: TGTGCCAGCTATGGACAGGGGGCGGATCAGCCCCAGCATTTT. As protein: CASYGQGADQPQHF.

This chain links TRBV6-5 with TRBJ2-7, with D maybe TRBD2 (5 bases). Trimming cost V 5 bases and J 4 bases, with 15 bases left between them. The CDR3 totals 14 residues. Germline V gene data show CDR1 as MNHEY and CDR2 as SVGAGI. This CDR3 is CASSPGFRGYEQYF. The CDR3 DNA follows: TGTGCCAGCAGTCCCGGTTTCAGAGGGTACGAGCAGTACTTC.

V is TRBV13 and J is TRBJ2-1; D not certain. The CDR3 is 15 amino acids. Germline values: CDR1 PRHDT, CDR2 FYEKMQ (reference sequence). The V end was cut by 6 bases, the J end by 0 bases, with 12 bases between. This chain's CDR3 is CASSKGPSSYNEQFF. CDR3 bases: TGTGCCAGCAGTAAGGGCCCAAGCTCCTACAATGAGCAGTTCTTC.

The chain links TRBV2 to TRBJ2-3; tentatively, D is TRBD2 (6 bases). The CDR3 length is 15 residues. Germline CDR1 reads SNHLY; CDR2 reads FYNNEI. Trimming took 7 bases from V and 6 from J, leaving 20 bases between them. CDR3 loop: CASNGGTAYSDTQYF. In DNA, the CDR3 is TGTGCCAGCAATGGGGGGACTGCTTACAGTGATACGCAGTATTTT. Variable domain in full (rest from reference TRBV2 and TRBJ2-3): EPEVTQTPSHQVTQMGQEVILRCVPISNHLYFYWYRQILGQKVEFLVSFYNNEISEKSEIFDDQFSVERPDGSNFTLKIRSTKLEDSAMYFCASNGGTAYSDTQYFGPGTRLTVL.

The CDR3 reads CASSPGQGAGYEQYF. In DNA form, the CDR3 reads TGTGCCAGCAGCCCGGGACAGGGGGCCGGCTACGAGCAGTACTTC. V is TRBV5-5 and J is TRBJ2-7, with 12 nucleotides matching TRBD1. The CDR3 has 15 residues. Looked up from germline, CDR1 is SGHKS and CDR2 is YYEKEE (reference sequence). The ends lost 4 bases at V and 3 bases at J; junction bases unmatched: 5.

V is TRBV9 and J is TRBJ1-2, with a possible D match to TRBD1 (5 bases). The CDR3 length is 15 residues. The V and J ends lost 5 bases and 2 bases respectively, with 16 bases between them. Germline V CDR1 and CDR2: SGDLS, YYNGEE. CDR3 nucleotides: TGTGCCAGCAGTCCCGAGCCAGGGTCAAACTATGGCTACACCTTC. Translation: CASSPEPGSNYGYTF. Using reference TRBV9 and TRBJ1-2 for the parts outside the CDR3, the full variable domain is DSGVTQTPKHLITATGQRVTLRCSPRSGDLSVYWYQQSLDQGLQFLIQYYNGEERAKGNILERFSAQQFPDLHSELNLSSLELGDSALYFCASSPEPGSNYGYTFGSGTRLTVV.

This clone has just one count. The chain links TRBV9 to TRBJ2-1; 7 nucleotides match TRBD2. The CDR3 extends over 16 amino acids. Trimming at V came to 1 base and at J to 6 bases, leaving 10 bases not matched to a gene. Germline CDR1 SGDLS, CDR2 YYNGEE. The DNA of the CDR3 is TGTGCCAGCAGCGTAACCCCCGGCGGGAGCCTCAATGAGCAGTTCTTC. Translating it yields CASSVTPGGSLNEQFF.

The chain is built from TRBV29-1 and TRBJ2-7; D remains ambiguous. The CDR3 is 14 amino acids. V was clipped by 0 bases and J by 0 bases, with 9 bases between them. The germline V gene has CDR1 SQVTM and CDR2 ANQGSEA. CDR3 in DNA: TGCAGCGTTGAAGATCCTGGCAGCTCCTACGAGCAGTACTTC. This codes for CSVEDPGSSYEQYF.

This clone was found a few times. The V gene is TRBV11-2, the J gene TRBJ2-1, with D unresolved. Germline V gene sequence: CDR1 SGHAT, CDR2 FQNNGV. Deletions cut 0 bases from V and 6 bases from J, with 12 bases between. The CDR3 covers 15 residues. CDR3 nucleotide sequence: TGTGCCAGCAGCTTAGAAGCTCTAATCATCAATGAGCAGTTCTTC. Its translation: CASSLEALIINEQFF.

The chain couples TRBV5-4 to TRBJ2-2, with 9 positions matching TRBD1. Per the germline V gene, CDR1 is SGHNT and CDR2 is YYREEE (reference sequence). The V gene end was trimmed by 5 bases and the J gene end by 5 bases; junction bases not matched to a gene: 10. This CDR3 region has 16 residues. The CDR3 loop is CASRGGTGTVTGELFF. The CDR3, as DNA: TGTGCCAGCAGAGGGGGGACAGGGACCGTAACCGGGGAGCTGTTTTTT.

The J gene is TRBJ2-1, the V gene TRBV11-3; 8 nucleotides agree with TRBD2. This CDR3 has 15 residues. V was clipped by 5 bases and J by 2 bases; unmatched bases: 5. Germline assignment: CDR1 SGHNT and CDR2 YENEEA. In DNA, the CDR3 is TGTGCCAGCAGCGTAGGACTAGCAGCCTACAATGAGCAGTTCTTC. Translation: CASSVGLAAYNEQFF.

This chain uses TRBV5-1 with TRBJ2-7, with 7 bases fitting TRBD1. CDR3 length equals 14 residues. The germline V gene encodes CDR1 SGHRS and CDR2 YFSETQ. V lost 2 bases and J lost 2; bases outside the gene matches: 4. CDR3 in DNA: TGCGCCAGCAGCTTTACCGGGACAGCCTACGAGCAGTACTTC. Amino acid sequence: CASSFTGTAYEQYF.

V gene TRBV4-3 combines with J gene TRBJ1-1; D is uncertain. The V gene's germline CDR1 is LGHNA and CDR2 YSLEER. The CDR3 runs to 13 residues. V lost 2 bases to trimming and J lost 4 bases, with 8 bases between them. The CDR3 DNA is TGCGCCAGCAGCCAACTCCCGCGCACTGAAGCTTTCTTT. Protein sequence: CASSQLPRTEAFF.

The chain carries TRBV10-3 and TRBJ1-5; D might be TRBD1 (5 bases). The germline V gene encodes CDR1 ENHRY and CDR2 SYGVKD. The CDR3 extends over 15 amino acids. The V gene lost 3 bases and the J gene lost 2 bases, with 11 bases spanning the gap. DNA of the CDR3: TGTGCCATCAGTGAATCGGGGGGGGGCAATCAGCCCCAGCATTTT. Amino acid sequence: CAISESGGGNQPQHF.